Below, 22 T cell receptor beta chains from the same sample are listed, as sequenced in a study of shared clonotypes between healthy human individuals. The assay was immunoSEQ multiplex PCR, and TCRdb's table has in-frame clones only and misses some. Counted here are about 1.1 million clones, roughly 80% occurring once; the ten biggest clones make up approximately 0.9%. The sequencing sample was made of memory CD4+ T cells from PBMCs. Noted subset: CD45RA-negative fraction. The receptors come from a man younger than 35 in good health. Some clones in this sample may be carry-over from other donors' samples.

The rearrangement links TRBV2 to TRBJ2-2; D assignment may be TRBD1 or TRBD2 (6 bases each). Germline loops: CDR1 SNHLY, CDR2 FYNNEI. There are 15 residues in the CDR3. Trimming took 4 bases from V and 8 from J, leaving 17 bases between them. CDR3 sequence reads: CASSALGRGRGELFF. The CDR3 DNA is TGTGCCAGCAGTGCCCTTGGACGGGGGCGTGGGGAGCTGTTTTTT.

The chain employs TRBV28 and TRBJ1-3; no clear D gene. The CDR3 length is 15 residues. The germline V gene encodes CDR1 MDHEN and CDR2 SYDVKM. V shed 6 bases and J shed 4 bases, with 16 bases lying between them. CDR3 sequence: CASSLAAGNGNTIYF. CDR3 sequence (DNA): TGTGCCAGCAGCCTCGCAGCGGGGAACGGAAACACCATATATTTT. The full variable domain, with the rest looked up from reference TRBV28 and TRBJ1-3, is DVKVTQSSRYLVKRTGEKVFLECVQDMDHENMFWYRQDPGLGLRLIYFSYDVKMKEKGDIPEGYSVSREKKERFSLILESASTNQTSMYLCASSLAAGNGNTIYFGEGSWLTVV.

CDR3 in amino acids: CTSSQAVRDRAWYEQYF. In DNA, the CDR3 is TGCACCAGCAGCCAAGCTGTCCGGGACAGGGCTTGGTACGAGCAGTACTTC. The rearrangement links TRBV1 to TRBJ2-7; no check of the table's D call, TRBD1, against the DNA was made. TRBV1 is a recognized pseudogene. The CDR3 has 17 amino acids.

Ten or more counts support this clone. The V and J genes are TRBV5-4 and TRBJ1-1; D remains ambiguous. Deletions cut 0 bases from V and 3 bases from J, with 12 bases between. CDR1 is SGHNT and CDR2 is YYREEE in the germline V gene (reference sequence). This CDR3 contains 15 residues. CDR3 loop: CASSLAQMGYTEAFF. In DNA form, the CDR3 reads TGTGCCAGCAGCTTGGCCCAGATGGGGTACACTGAAGCTTTCTTT.

The chain has TRBV28 and TRBJ1-1, with no clear D. This CDR3 spans 16 amino acids. Germline loops: CDR1 MDHEN, CDR2 SYDVKM. Trimming pared 4 bases from V and 1 base from J, leaving 16 bases between. Here the CDR3 DNA reads TGTGCCAGCAGTTCCCTCTTCGGCCAGAAGAACACTGAAGCTTTCTTT. Encoded protein: CASSSLFGQKNTEAFF.

This clone was counted only a few times. This chain joins TRBV5-4 and TRBJ2-3; unclear D gene. The CDR3 covers 16 residues. Germline CDR1 SGHNT, CDR2 YYREEE (reference sequence). V dropped 4 bases and J dropped 0 bases, with 15 bases sitting between them. CDR3 loop: CASSLRELVSTDTQYF. CDR3 sequence (DNA): TGTGCCAGCAGCCTCCGAGAGTTAGTTAGCACAGATACGCAGTATTTT. The full variable domain, in which reference TRBV5-4 and TRBJ2-3 provide the parts outside the CDR3, is ETGVTQSPTHLIKTRGQQVTLRCSSQSGHNTVSWYQQALGQGPQFIFQYYREEENGRGNFPPRFSGLQFPNYSSELNVNALELDDSALYLCASSLRELVSTDTQYFGPGTRLTVL.

The chain uses TRBV19 and TRBJ2-3, with TRBD1 matching over 9 bases. V lost 7 bases and J lost 0; bases outside the gene matches: 5. This CDR3 is built from 15 residues. Germline CDR1 reads LNHDA; CDR2 reads SQIVND (reference sequence). The CDR3 coding sequence is TGTGCCAGTATGGACAGGGGCGTTAGCACAGATACGCAGTATTTT. This encodes CASMDRGVSTDTQYF.

The genes are TRBV29-1 and TRBJ2-7; D is possibly TRBD1 (7 bases). V was cut by 6 bases and J by 2 bases, with 14 bases left in between. This CDR3 is built from 13 residues. CDR1 and CDR2 (germline): SQVTM, ANQGSEA. This CDR3 reads CSVMRGQTYEQYF. CDR3 in DNA: TGCAGCGTGATGCGGGGACAGACCTACGAGCAGTACTTC.

For this clone: The sample carries other DNA sequences with the same CDR3. The chain links TRBV5-1 to TRBJ2-2; D is unclear. The germline CDR1 and CDR2 sequences are SGHRS and YFSETQ. The CDR3 totals 16 residues. Between the trimmed V and J ends, which lost 0 bases and 0 bases, there was a span of 9 bases. DNA of the CDR3: TGCGCCAGCAGCTTGGCCCCAGGTTCGAACACCGGGGAGCTGTTTTTT. Residues: CASSLAPGSNTGELFF.

This clone was seen a single time. The chain links TRBV28 to TRBJ1-1; 8 nucleotides match TRBD1. Trimming cost V 5 bases and J 4 bases; bases outside gene matches: 6. The CDR3 is 14 residues long. The germline gives CDR1 MDHEN, CDR2 SYDVKM. CDR3 DNA: TGTGCCAGCAGTATAACAGGGGGGATCACTGAAGCTTTCTTT. It codes for CASSITGGITEAFF. The variable domain in full, with the rest retrieved from reference TRBV28 and TRBJ1-1, is DVKVTQSSRYLVKRTGEKVFLECVQDMDHENMFWYRQDPGLGLRLIYFSYDVKMKEKGDIPEGYSVSREKKERFSLILESASTNQTSMYLCASSITGGITEAFFGQGTRLTVV.

The chain carries TRBV5-1 and TRBJ2-6; no clear D gene. The CDR3 has 18 amino acids. Germline CDR1 and CDR2: SGHRS and YFSETQ. Trimming removed 6 bases at V and 0 bases at J, with 19 bases between. The CDR3 sequence: CASIYSPPSSSGANVLTF. The CDR3 DNA reads as TGCGCCAGCATTTACTCCCCGCCCTCGAGCTCTGGGGCCAACGTCCTGACTTTC. The whole variable domain, filled in from reference TRBV5-1 and TRBJ2-6, reads KAGVTQTPRYLIKTRGQQVTLSCSPISGHRSVSWYQQTPGQGLQFLFEYFSETQRNKGNFPGRFSGRQFSNSRSEMNVSTLELGDSALYLCASIYSPPSSSGANVLTFGAGSRLTVL.

This clone was counted between two and nine times. This specimen includes other DNA sequences encoding the same CDR3. The chain combines TRBV5-1 with TRBJ2-6; the D is unclear. Trimming removed 3 bases at V and 2 bases at J, with 0 bases between. This CDR3 is built from 12 residues. Per the germline V gene, CDR1 is SGHRS and CDR2 is YFSETQ. CDR3 loop: CASSSGANVLTF. CDR3 nucleotides: TGCGCCAGCAGCTCTGGGGCCAACGTCCTGACTTTC.

CDR3 nucleotide sequence: TGTGCCAGCCGGCGGGAGGGCCGTAACACCGGGGAGCTGTTTTTT. Translated: CASRREGRNTGELFF. The chain is built from TRBV2 and TRBJ2-2, with TRBD2 matching over 9 bases. Germline V lookup: CDR1 SNHLY, CDR2 FYNNEI. The CDR3 totals 15 residues. The V segment lost 8 bases and the J segment 2 bases; nucleotides outside the gene matches: 6. The variable domain in full, with the rest retrieved from reference TRBV2 and TRBJ2-2, is EPEVTQTPSHQVTQMGQEVILRCVPISNHLYFYWYRQILGQKVEFLVSFYNNEISEKSEIFDDQFSVERPDGSNFTLKIRSTKLEDSAMYFCASRREGRNTGELFFGEGSRLTVL.

This clone was counted a single time. The chain uses TRBV28 and TRBJ1-4; D unresolved. The length of the CDR3 is 14 residues. V dropped 6 bases and J dropped 7 bases, with 15 bases sitting between them. Germline CDR1 is MDHEN and CDR2 is SYDVKM. CDR3 coding DNA: TGTGCCAGCAGAGTTGGCAGCGTTCCTGAAAAACTGTTTTTT. Protein product: CASRVGSVPEKLFF.

This rearrangement joins TRBV18 to TRBJ2-1, with TRBD1 identical over 8 bases. This CDR3 contains 17 residues. Germline trimming cut 3 bases from V and 9 bases from J; bases unmatched to any gene: 16. Germline CDR1 is KGHSH and CDR2 is LQKENI. The CDR3: CASSPRLTGVRGLEQFF. For the CDR3, the DNA is TGTGCCAGCTCACCTAGACTGACAGGGGTCCGTGGGCTTGAGCAGTTCTTC.

The chain couples TRBV7-2 to TRBJ2-5; D is ambiguous. Trimming took off 5 bases at V and 5 bases at J, with 9 bases between the two ends. CDR3 size: 12 residues. CDR1 and CDR2 from the germline V gene are SGHTA and FQGNSA. The CDR3 protein is CASSPAPETQYF. The CDR3 nucleotides read TGTGCCAGCAGCCCCGCCCCGGAGACCCAGTACTTC. Complete variable domain (other parts from reference TRBV7-2 and TRBJ2-5): GAGVSQSPSNKVTEKGKDVELRCDPISGHTALYWYRQSLGQGLEFLIYFQGNSAPDKSGLPSDRFSAERTGGSVSTLTIQRTQQEDSAVYLCASSPAPETQYFGPGTRLLVL.

The rearrangement uses TRBV29-1 and TRBJ2-2, with 10 bases fitting TRBD1. CDR3 size: 13 residues. V shed 5 bases and J 5 bases; nucleotides not matched to a gene: 2. Germline CDR1 is SQVTM and CDR2 is ANQGSEA. CDR3 coding DNA: TGCAGCGTTCCGGGACAGGGGACCGGGGAGCTGTTTTTT. Translating it yields CSVPGQGTGELFF.

The chain carries TRBV7-2 and TRBJ2-3; D call uncertain. Deletions cut 6 bases from V and 4 bases from J, with 20 bases between. Germline V gene data show CDR1 as SGHTA and CDR2 as FQGNSA. The CDR3 sequence is 16 residues long. DNA of the CDR3: TGTGCCAGCAGGAATCCCTCCGTAGGATATGCAGATACGCAGTATTTT. This sequence encodes CASRNPSVGYADTQYF. The full variable domain, rest sourced from reference TRBV7-2 and TRBJ2-3, is GAGVSQSPSNKVTEKGKDVELRCDPISGHTALYWYRQSLGQGLEFLIYFQGNSAPDKSGLPSDRFSAERTGGSVSTLTIQRTQQEDSAVYLCASRNPSVGYADTQYFGPGTRLTVL.

The V call is TRBV5-4, the J call TRBJ2-5; the match to TRBD1 covers 7 bases. CDR1 is SGHNT and CDR2 is YYREEE in the germline V gene (reference sequence). The CDR3 has 15 residues. Germline trimming cut 0 bases from V and 4 bases from J; bases unmatched to any gene: 6. The CDR3 reads CASSLDRGPGETQYF. CDR3 nucleotide sequence: TGTGCCAGCAGCTTGGATAGGGGGCCAGGAGAGACCCAGTACTTC.

This clone was detected only a few times. This rearrangement joins TRBV18 to TRBJ2-7, with TRBD2 matching 10 bases. V was pared by 5 bases and J by 6 bases, with 10 bases of the junction left unmatched. CDR3 length: 15 amino acids. Germline-derived CDR1 and CDR2 are KGHSH and LQKENI. This CDR3 is CASSKGLAPTLEQYF. The CDR3 DNA sequence: TGTGCCAGCTCAAAGGGACTAGCGCCAACCCTCGAGCAGTACTTC.

The chain couples TRBV19 to TRBJ2-7, with D unresolved. CDR3 length: 16 amino acids. Germline V CDR1 and CDR2: LNHDA, SQIVND (reference sequence). V lost 1 base and J lost 1, with 14 bases in between. CDR3 loop: CASSIVFGRQSYEQYF. CDR3 DNA: TGTGCCAGTAGTATAGTTTTTGGCAGGCAGTCCTACGAGCAGTACTTC.

This clone was seen just once. This rearrangement joins TRBV19 to TRBJ1-2; D is ambiguous. Germline-derived CDR1 and CDR2 are LNHDA and SQIVND (reference sequence). The V and J ends lost 4 bases and 4 bases respectively, with 10 bases between them. CDR3 length: 13 amino acids. CDR3 residues: CASSTRHIYGYTF. The CDR3 DNA sequence: TGTGCCAGTAGTACCCGACATATCTATGGCTACACCTTC.